A single sample is the source of the 8 T cell receptor beta chains below, sequenced in a study of T cells in tumors after PD-1 blockade. TCRdb's table, derived via immunoSEQ multiplex PCR, lists solely in-frame clones and lacks some. The top ten hold over 10% of the sample, which has some 9,300 clones, 50% to 70% seen once. Sequences were derived from tumor tissue, sampled after anti-PD-1 treatment. These receptor sequences come from a human donor with basal cell carcinoma.

The chain employs TRBV11-3 and TRBJ2-7; D is perhaps TRBD1 (6 bases). V was clipped by 5 bases and J by 4 bases, with 12 bases between them. Looked up from germline, CDR1 is SGHNT and CDR2 is YENEEA. CDR3 length: 13 amino acids. The chain's CDR3 is CASSLGAAYEQYF. As DNA, the CDR3 is TGTGCCAGCAGCCTGGGGGCAGCTTACGAGCAGTACTTC.

The chain carries TRBV15 and TRBJ2-3, with 7 bases that match TRBD2. The CDR3 consists of 16 residues. Germline trimming cut 1 base from V and 0 bases from J; bases unmatched to any gene: 4. CDR1 and CDR2 from the germline V gene are LNHNV and YYDKDF (reference sequence). CDR3 protein: CATSRVAGASTDTQYF. For the CDR3, the DNA is TGTGCCACCAGCAGAGTGGCGGGAGCCAGCACAGATACGCAGTATTTT.

This clone was observed a few times. The chain links TRBV7-2 to TRBJ1-6, with 7 bases lining up with TRBD1. J lost 3 bases, V lost 0 bases, and 5 bases had no gene match. Germline V gene data show CDR1 as SGHTA and CDR2 as FQGNSA. The CDR3 extends over 17 amino acids. In DNA, the CDR3 is TGTGCCAGCAGCTTAGCAGGACAGGAGCTCTATAATTCACCCCTCCACTTT. Its translation: CASSLAGQELYNSPLHF.

This clone ranks as medium-sized. The chain joins TRBV19 to TRBJ1-1; 9 nucleotides match TRBD1. CDR3 length: 16 residues. The germline CDR1 and CDR2 sequences are LNHDA and SQIVND (reference sequence). With V trimmed by 3 bases and J by 4 bases, 9 bases remained unmatched. The CDR3 region is CASSIVFGQGRTEAFF. In DNA form, the CDR3 reads TGTGCCAGTAGTATCGTGTTCGGACAGGGGCGCACTGAAGCTTTCTTT.

This clone occurred a few times. This sequence joins TRBV5-1 and TRBJ1-6; weak D call: TRBD1 (6 bases). V was pared by 4 bases and J by 7 bases, with 9 bases between. Germline V CDR1 and CDR2: SGHRS, YFSETQ. The CDR3 is 13 residues long. In nucleotides, the CDR3 is TGCGCCAGCAGCCGGGACACCAATTCACCCCTCCACTTT. It encodes CASSRDTNSPLHF.

The J gene is TRBJ1-3, the V gene TRBV14; D is uncertain. In germline, CDR1 is SGHDN, CDR2 FVKESK. The CDR3 runs 16 residues. Trimming took 0 bases from V and 0 from J, leaving 9 bases between them. For the CDR3, the DNA is TGTGCCAGCAGCCAAGACAAGAAGGCCTCTGGAAACACCATATATTTT. This translates into CASSQDKKASGNTIYF. Variable domain in full (rest from reference TRBV14 and TRBJ1-3): EAGVTQFPSHSVIEKGQTVTLRCDPISGHDNLYWYRRVMGKEIKFLLHFVKESKQDESGMPNNRFLAERTGGTYSTLKVQPAELEDSGVYFCASSQDKKASGNTIYFGEGSWLTVV.

The V and J genes are TRBV9 and TRBJ2-7, with 8 bases fitting TRBD2. The length of the CDR3 is 15 residues. Germline loops: CDR1 SGDLS, CDR2 YYNGEE. Trimming at V came to 7 bases and at J to 0 bases, leaving 9 bases not matched to a gene. CDR3 in amino acids: CASGVAGRLSYEQYF. In DNA form, the CDR3 reads TGTGCCAGCGGAGTAGCGGGGAGACTCTCCTACGAGCAGTACTTC.

This clone occurred a few times. The CDR3 loop reads CASSRPGSTDTQYF. In nucleotides, the CDR3 is TGTGCCAGTAGTAGGCCGGGTAGCACAGATACGCAGTATTTT. The chain joins TRBV19 to TRBJ2-3; D is ambiguous. The CDR3 totals 14 residues. CDR1 is LNHDA, CDR2 SQIVND, per germline (reference sequence). V was pared by 4 bases and J by 0 bases, with 8 bases between.